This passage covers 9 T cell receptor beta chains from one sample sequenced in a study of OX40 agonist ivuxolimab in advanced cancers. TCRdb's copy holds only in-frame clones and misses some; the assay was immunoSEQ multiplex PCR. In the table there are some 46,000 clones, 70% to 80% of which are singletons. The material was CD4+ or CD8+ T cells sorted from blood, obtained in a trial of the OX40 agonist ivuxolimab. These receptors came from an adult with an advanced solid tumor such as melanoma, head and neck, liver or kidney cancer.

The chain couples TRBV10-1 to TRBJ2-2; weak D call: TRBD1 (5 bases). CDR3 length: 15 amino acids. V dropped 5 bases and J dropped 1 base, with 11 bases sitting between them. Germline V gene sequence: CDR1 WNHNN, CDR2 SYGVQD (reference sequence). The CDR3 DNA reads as TGCGCCAGCAGTATGGGCAGGGTGAACACCGGGGAGCTGTTTTTT. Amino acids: CASSMGRVNTGELFF.

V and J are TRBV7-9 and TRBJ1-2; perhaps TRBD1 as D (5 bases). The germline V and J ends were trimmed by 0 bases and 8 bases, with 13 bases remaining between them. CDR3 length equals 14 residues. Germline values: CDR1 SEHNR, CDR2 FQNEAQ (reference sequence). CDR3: CASSLAGAIGGYTF. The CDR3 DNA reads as TGTGCCAGCAGCTTAGCTGGGGCCATTGGAGGCTACACCTTC.

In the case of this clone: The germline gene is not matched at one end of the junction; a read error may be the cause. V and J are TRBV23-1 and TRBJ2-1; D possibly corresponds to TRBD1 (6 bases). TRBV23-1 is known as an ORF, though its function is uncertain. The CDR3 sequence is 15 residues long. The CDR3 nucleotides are TGCGCCAGCAGTCAATGGGGGCGTGTCGTCACAGGGAAAATCTTC. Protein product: CASSQWGRVVTGKIF.

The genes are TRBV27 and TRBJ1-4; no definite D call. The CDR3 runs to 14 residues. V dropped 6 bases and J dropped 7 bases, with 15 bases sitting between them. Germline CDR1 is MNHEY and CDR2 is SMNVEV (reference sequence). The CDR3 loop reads CASRRPHPAEKLFF. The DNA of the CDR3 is TGTGCCAGCAGACGACCGCACCCAGCTGAAAAACTGTTTTTT.

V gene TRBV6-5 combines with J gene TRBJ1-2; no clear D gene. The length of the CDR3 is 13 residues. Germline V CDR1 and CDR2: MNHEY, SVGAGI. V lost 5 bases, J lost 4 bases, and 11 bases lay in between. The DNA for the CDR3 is TGTGCCAGCAGTCCCGTAGGTCCCTATGGCTACACCTTC. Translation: CASSPVGPYGYTF.

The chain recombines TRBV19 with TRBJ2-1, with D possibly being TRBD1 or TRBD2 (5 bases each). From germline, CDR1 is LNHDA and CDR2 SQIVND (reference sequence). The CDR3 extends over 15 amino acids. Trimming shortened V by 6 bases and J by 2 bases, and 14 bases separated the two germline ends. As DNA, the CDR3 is TGTGCCAGTAGGCCCTCAGGGAGCCCCTACAATGAGCAGTTCTTC. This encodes CASRPSGSPYNEQFF.

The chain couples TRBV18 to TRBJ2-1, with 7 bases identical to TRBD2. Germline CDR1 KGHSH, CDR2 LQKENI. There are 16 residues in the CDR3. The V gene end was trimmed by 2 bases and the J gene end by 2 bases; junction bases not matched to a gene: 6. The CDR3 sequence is CASSPEAGATYNEQFF. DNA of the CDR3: TGTGCCAGCTCACCAGAGGCGGGAGCTACCTACAATGAGCAGTTCTTC.

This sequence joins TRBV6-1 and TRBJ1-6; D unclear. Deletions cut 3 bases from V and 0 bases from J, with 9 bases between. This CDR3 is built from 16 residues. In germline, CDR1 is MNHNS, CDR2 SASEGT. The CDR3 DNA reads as TGTGCCAGCAGTGAGGCGAAGAGCTCCTATAATTCACCCCTCCACTTT. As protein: CASSEAKSSYNSPLHF.

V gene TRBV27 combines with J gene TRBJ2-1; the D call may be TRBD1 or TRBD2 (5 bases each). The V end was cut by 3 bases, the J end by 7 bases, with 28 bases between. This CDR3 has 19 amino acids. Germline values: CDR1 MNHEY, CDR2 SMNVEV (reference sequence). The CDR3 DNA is TGTGCCAGCAGTTTGTTAAGGGTGAGGACACGAATGAGGGGTAATGAGCAGTTCTTC. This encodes CASSLLRVRTRMRGNEQFF.